The 5 T cell receptor delta chains below come from one sample, sequenced in a study of γδ T cells in repeated Plasmodium falciparum infection. With CATT, TCRdb re-called clones from the multiplex PCR reads. The table records tens of thousands of delta-chain clones, around 1.7% of them present only once. Bulk repertoires came from Vgamma9/Vdelta2+ or Vdelta2-negative gammadelta T cells flow-sorted from PBMC. Sequencing was carried out using gamma-delta T cells from blood. These receptors all come from a pool of human donors (malaria-infected and uninfected, not separated).

This clone was seen more than once but under ten times. A far larger clone is one nucleotide away, so this likely arose from a read error. The identical CDR3 is also encoded by other nucleotide sequences in the sample. The J gene is TRDJ1, the V gene TRDV1, with 9 bases matching TRDD3. Here the J gene came from matching the DNA to germline, since TCRdb omits it. The CDR3 loop spans 19 amino acids. Germline V gives CDR1 TSWWSYY, CDR2 QGS. The CDR3 nucleotides are TGTGCCCTTGGGGAACTCCATATACGTAGTACTGGGGGAAGATGTAAACTCATCTTT. This translates into CALGELHIRSTGGRCKLIF.

On this clone: This DNA translates differently at residue 8 from the TCRdb protein, which is that of a much larger clone; a read error is likely, and the protein shown is the DNA's own translation. The J gene is TRDJ2, the V gene TRDV1; 8 nucleotides agree with TRDD3. In the absence of a J gene in TCRdb, the DNA was matched to germline to assign it here. CDR1 is TSWWSYY and CDR2 is QGS in the germline V gene. V was clipped by 3 bases and J by 0 bases; unmatched bases: 24. There are 23 residues in the CDR3. The CDR3 reads CALGDPPGGWGIVSIPLTAQLFF. For the CDR3, the DNA is TGTGCTCTTGGGGATCCCCCGGGAGGTTGGGGGATTGTGTCTATCCCTTTGACAGCACAACTCTTCTTT.

This clone has more than one count but fewer than ten. The TCRdb protein, from a much larger clone, departs from this DNA's translation at residue 10, likely by read error; the protein shown derives from the DNA. This chain links TRDV1 with TRDJ1; 10 bases agree with TRDD3. TCRdb is silent on the J gene; assignment here came from matching the DNA to germline. Germline trimming cut 5 bases from V and 0 bases from J; bases unmatched to any gene: 33. The CDR3 sequence is 25 residues long. The germline V gene encodes CDR1 TSWWSYY and CDR2 QGS. CDR3 amino acids: CALGTQGLSLFFWGITSGYTDKLIF. Here the CDR3 DNA reads TGTGCTCTTGGGACTCAAGGCCTTTCACTTTTTTTCTGGGGGATAACATCTGGATACACCGATAAACTCATCTTT.

V is TRDV2 and J is TRDJ1, with 11 nucleotides matching TRDD3. Assignment of the J gene here rests on matching the DNA to germline, because TCRdb gives none. The CDR3 loop spans 16 amino acids. The J segment lost 8 bases and the V segment lost 0 bases, leaving 10 bases of the junction unmatched. Germline V gives CDR1 GEAIGNYY, CDR2 EKD. Here the CDR3 reads CACDTLGGGYAEKLIF. The DNA for the CDR3 is TGTGCCTGTGACACCCTCGGTGGGGGATACGCGGAAAAACTCATCTTT.

This clone was observed a handful of times. TCRdb's entry gives the protein of a much larger clone, which mismatches this DNA's translation at residue 10, likely from a read error; the protein reported here is translated from the DNA. This chain connects TRDV1 to TRDJ1; D gene unclear. Germline V gene data show CDR1 as TSWWSYY and CDR2 as QGS. Trimming pared 0 bases from V and 7 bases from J, leaving 18 bases between. The CDR3 has 16 amino acids. The CDR3 spells CALGELIPQREGKLIF. Here the CDR3 DNA reads TGTGCTCTTGGGGAACTTATCCCCCAAAGGGAGGGTAAACTCATCTTT.